This TCR beta chain was sequenced in a study of tumor-infiltrating lymphocytes in primary liver carcinoma. Starting material of 500 ng total RNA yielded TCR beta cDNA via a constant-region primer. ARM-PCR was slightly modified, and three nested multiplex PCR rounds with it gave rise to the TCR beta libraries. TRBV1-TRBV30 forward and Cbeta reverse primers drove the first two approximately 11-cycle rounds. One entry per CDR3 protein, called by TCRdb with MiXCR from the multiplex PCR reads. The sample holds approximately 99,000 distinct CDR3 sequences, approximately 68% seen once. Co-extracting RNA and DNA was done with roughly 17-32 mg of unsorted bulk tissue as input. Study-wide results and limits: Tumor top-250-clone fractions significantly exceeded those of blood (p = 0.039).

Notes on this clonotype: The target antigen is unknown. A read error may produce the germline difference seen at one junction end.

Germline CDR1 reads SQVTM; CDR2 reads ANQGSEA. The CDR3 contains 14 residues. V gene TRBV29-1 combines with J gene TRBJ2-1, with 7 bases fitting TRBD2. Sequenced: liver tumor tissue from sampling region 5. The sample's subset: tumor region T5, tumor centre. The receptor comes from an older woman with primary liver carcinoma and hepatitis B virus infection. CDR3 in DNA: TGCAACGTTGAACCCGGCGCCGGGAGGAGCGAGCAGTTCTTC. This translates into CNVEPGAGRSEQFF.